The sample holds a few counts of the clone carrying this T cell receptor beta chain. Its specificity is unknown. Repertoires were generated with immunoSEQ multiplex PCR, while TCRdb's copy carries only in-frame clones and drops some. The data contain 200,000 or so clones, 90% to 95% of them seen just once; the ten biggest clones take up about 9.2%. This record belongs to a study of T cell responses to AZD1222 COVID-19 vaccine. Study information: Some second doses came at about 4 weeks and others at about 12 weeks; these were pooled.

Findings and caveats of the study: Spike was spanned by vaccine-associated CD4 TCRs, with dominance at 160-218 and 743-854. Close to half of all spike-specific TCRs reportedly target regions of the variants that are unmutated. After two AZD1222 doses, spike-specific TCR breadth and depth rose versus day 0.

The CDR3 spans 15 residues. Trimming cost V 3 bases and J 0 bases, with 11 bases left between them. Per the germline V gene, CDR1 is PRHDT and CDR2 is FYEKMQ (reference sequence). J is TRBJ1-2 and V is TRBV13; possibly TRBD1 for D (5 bases). The sequence came from an adult in good health. The sequences come from peripheral blood, collected on day 0 of AZD1222 vaccination. CDR3 region: CASSLPRGANYGYTF. The CDR3 nucleotides are TGTGCCAGCAGCTTGCCGCGAGGGGCTAACTATGGCTACACCTTC.